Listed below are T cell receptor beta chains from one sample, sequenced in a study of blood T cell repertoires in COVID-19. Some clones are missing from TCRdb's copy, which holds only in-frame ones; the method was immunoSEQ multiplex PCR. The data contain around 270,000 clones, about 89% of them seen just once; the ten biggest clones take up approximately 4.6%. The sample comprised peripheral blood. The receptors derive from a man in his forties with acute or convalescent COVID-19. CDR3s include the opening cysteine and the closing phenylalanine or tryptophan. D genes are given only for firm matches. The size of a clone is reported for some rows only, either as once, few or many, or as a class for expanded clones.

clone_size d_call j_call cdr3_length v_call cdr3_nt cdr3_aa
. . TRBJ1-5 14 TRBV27 TGTGCCAGCAGTTTGAGGGCCGGGAATCAGCCCCAGCATTTT CASSLRAGNQPQHF
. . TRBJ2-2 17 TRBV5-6 TGTGCCAGCAGCTTGGCAAGGAGCCTTCGTGACACCGGGGAGCTGTTTTTT CASSLARSLRDTGELFF
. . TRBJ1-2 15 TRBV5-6 TGTGCCAGCAGCTTGCTCCGGGGAAGTAGCTATGGCTACACCTTC CASSLLRGSSYGYTF
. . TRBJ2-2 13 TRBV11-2 TGTGCCAGCAGCCCCCGTTCCCGCGGGGAGCTGTTTTTT CASSPRSRGELFF
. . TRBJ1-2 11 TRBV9 TGTGCCAGCAGCGCCCCCCCAAGCTACACCTTC CASSAPPSYTF
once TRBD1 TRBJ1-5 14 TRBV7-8 TGTGCCAGCAGCCGACAGGGAAGAGGTCAGCCCCAGCATTTT CASSRQGRGQPQHF
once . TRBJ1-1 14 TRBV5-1 TGCGCCAGCAGCTTGGTAGGGGTGAACACTGAAGCTTTCTTT CASSLVGVNTEAFF
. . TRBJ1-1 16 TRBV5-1 TGCGCCAGCAGCTTAATCCCCGGGACAATAACGGCTGAAGCTTTCTTT CASSLIPGTITAEAFF
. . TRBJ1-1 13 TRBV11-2 TGTGCCAGCAGCTTCCAGGGGAGCACTGAAGCTTTCTTT CASSFQGSTEAFF
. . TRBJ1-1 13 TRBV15 TGTGCCACCACCCTATCGGGGAACACTGAAGCTTTCTTT CATTLSGNTEAFF
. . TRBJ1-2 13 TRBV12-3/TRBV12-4 TGTGCCAGCAGTCCTGACTCGTTCTACGGCTACACCTTC CASSPDSFYGYTF
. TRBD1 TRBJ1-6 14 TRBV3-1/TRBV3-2 TGTGCCAGCAGCCATGACAGGGCAAATTCACCCCTCCACTTT CASSHDRANSPLHF
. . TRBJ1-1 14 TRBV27 TGTGCCAGCAGTTTATACGGGGGGTACACTGAAGCTTTCTTT CASSLYGGYTEAFF
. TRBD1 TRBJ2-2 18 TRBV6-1 TGTGCCAGCAGTGAGAACACCCCCGGGACAGGGGACGGCGGGGAGCTGTTTTTT CASSENTPGTGDGGELFF
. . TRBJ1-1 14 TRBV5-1 TGCGCCAGCAGCCTGAACACCGACACCATAAAAGCTTTCTTT CASSLNTDTIKAFF
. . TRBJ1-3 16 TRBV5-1 TGCGCCAGCAGCTTTTCAGGCACCGGCTCTGGAAACACCATATATTTT CASSFSGTGSGNTIYF
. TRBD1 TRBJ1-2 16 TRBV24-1 TGTGCCACCAGTGACCCGTTAGGACAGGGGGCGTTTGGCTACACCTTC CATSDPLGQGAFGYTF
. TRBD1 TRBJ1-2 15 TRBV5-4 TGTGCCAGCAGCATTACCGGGACAGGGGTGCGGGGCTACACCTTC CASSITGTGVRGYTF
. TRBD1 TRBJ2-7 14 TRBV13 TGTGCCAGCAGCTCGAGACAGGGGGCGCAGCAACAGTACTTC CASSSRQGAQQQYF
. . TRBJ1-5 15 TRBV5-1 TGCGCCAGCAGCTTGGACGGAGATAGCAATCAGCCCCAGCATTTT CASSLDGDSNQPQHF
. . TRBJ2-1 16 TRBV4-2 TGTGCCAGCAGCCAAGATTTGGGGGCGTCATACAATGAGCAGTTCTTC CASSQDLGASYNEQFF
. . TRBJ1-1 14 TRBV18 TGTGCCAGCTCCACGACGGACACTAACACTGAAGCTTTCTTT CASSTTDTNTEAFF
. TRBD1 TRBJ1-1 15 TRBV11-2 TGTGCCAGCAGCTTCCAAGGACAGGGTTTCGCTGAAGCTTTCTTT CASSFQGQGFAEAFF
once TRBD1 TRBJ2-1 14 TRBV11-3 TGTGCCAGCAGCCCCGGGACAGCTTACAATGAGCAGTTCTTC CASSPGTAYNEQFF
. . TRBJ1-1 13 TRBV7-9 TGTGCCAGCAGCCTCCAGGAGGGGACTGAAGCTTTCTTT CASSLQEGTEAFF
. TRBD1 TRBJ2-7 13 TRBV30 TGTGCCTGGAGTCCTACAGGGGGCTACGAGCAGTACTTC CAWSPTGGYEQYF
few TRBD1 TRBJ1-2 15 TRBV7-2 TGTGCCAGCAGCTTAACGGGACAGGGAGGGTATGGCTACACCTTC CASSLTGQGGYGYTF
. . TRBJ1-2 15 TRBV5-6 TGTGCCAGCAGCTTGGGAGGGGGAGATAACTATGGCTACACCTTC CASSLGGGDNYGYTF
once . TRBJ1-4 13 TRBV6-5 TGTGCCAGCCAACTTGCAACTAATGAAAAACTGTTTTTT CASQLATNEKLFF
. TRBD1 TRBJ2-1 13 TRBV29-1 TGCAGCGTTGAGCGGCAGGGGGCTGGTGAGCAGTTCTTC CSVERQGAGEQFF
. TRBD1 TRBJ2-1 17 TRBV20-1 TGCAGTGCTAGTCCAGGACAGGGCCGATCCTCCTACAATGAGCAGTTCTTC CSASPGQGRSSYNEQFF
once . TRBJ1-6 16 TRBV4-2 TGTGCCAGCAGCCAAGTGGGGGGGGCTTATAATTCACCCCTCCACTTT CASSQVGGAYNSPLHF
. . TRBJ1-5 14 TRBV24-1 TGTGCCACCAGTGATTCCGGGGAGTTGTTGCCCCAGCATTTT CATSDSGELLPQHF
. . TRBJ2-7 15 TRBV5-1 TGCGCCAGCAGCTTGGGCAGGCCCCTCTCCTACGAGCAGTACTTC CASSLGRPLSYEQYF
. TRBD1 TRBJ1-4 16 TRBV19 TGTGCCAGTAGTAAGGGGTCGGGCAGGGGGAGTGAAAAACTGTTTTTT CASSKGSGRGSEKLFF
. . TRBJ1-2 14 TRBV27 TGTGCCAGCAGTTTTGTCGGGACTAACTATGGCTACACCTTC CASSFVGTNYGYTF
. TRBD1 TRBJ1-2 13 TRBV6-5 TGTGCCAGCAGTTCCGTCGGACAGGGTGGCTACACCTTC CASSSVGQGGYTF
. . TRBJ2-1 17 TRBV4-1 TGCGCCAGCAGCCAGGGCACGGGGAGGGGACATTACAATGAGCAGTTCTTC CASSQGTGRGHYNEQFF
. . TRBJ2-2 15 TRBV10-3 TGTGCCATCAGTGAGTCCAGACAGAACACCGGGGAGCTGTTTTTT CAISESRQNTGELFF
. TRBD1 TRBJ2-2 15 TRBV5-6 TGTGCCAGCAGCTGGGGACAGGGGGCGACCGGGGAGCTGTTTTTT CASSWGQGATGELFF
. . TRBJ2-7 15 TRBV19 TGTGCCAGTAGTATAGATCGGGGACTGTCCTACGAGCAGTACTTC CASSIDRGLSYEQYF
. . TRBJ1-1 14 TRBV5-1 TGCGCCAGCAGCTTGGGACACCTGAACACTGAAGCTTTCTTT CASSLGHLNTEAFF
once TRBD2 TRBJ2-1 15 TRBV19 TGTGCCAGTAGTATTATAGCGGGACCTAACAATGAGCAGTTCTTC CASSIIAGPNNEQFF
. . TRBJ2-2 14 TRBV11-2 TGTGCCAGCAGCAAGGAGGCGAACACCGGGGAGCTGTTTTTT CASSKEANTGELFF
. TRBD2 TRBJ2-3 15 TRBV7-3 TGTGCCAGCAGCTTAACCGGGGGGACCACAGATACGCAGTATTTT CASSLTGGTTDTQYF
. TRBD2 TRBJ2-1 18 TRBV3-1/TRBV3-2 TGTGCCAGCAGCCCCCAGGGCCTGGGCGCGGGGGGGGATCATGAGCAGTTCTTC CASSPQGLGAGGDHEQFF
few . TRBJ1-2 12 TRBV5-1 TGCGCCAGCAGCTCGCTTGGGAGTGGCTACACCTTC CASSSLGSGYTF
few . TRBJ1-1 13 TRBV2 TGTGCCAGCAGTGAAGGGAGTTACACGGCGGCTTTCTTT CASSEGSYTAAFF
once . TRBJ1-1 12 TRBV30 TGTGCCTGGAGTTACCGAGGGAGACAAGCTTTCTTT CAWSYRGRQAFF
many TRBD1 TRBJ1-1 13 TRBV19 TGTGCCACTACAGGGGTCCTGAACACTGAAGCTTTCTTT CATTGVLNTEAFF
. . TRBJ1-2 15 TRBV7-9 TGTGCCAGCAGCCTGAATGAGGGTCTTCACTATGGCTACACCTTC CASSLNEGLHYGYTF
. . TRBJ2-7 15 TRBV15 TGTGCCACCAGCTCGGGGGGGACAGCTCCTGAGGGGCAGTACTTC CATSSGGTAPEGQYF
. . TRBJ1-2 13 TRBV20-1 TGCAGTGCTAGTTGGGCCGGTAACTATGGCTACACCTTC CSASWAGNYGYTF
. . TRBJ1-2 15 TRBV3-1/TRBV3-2 TGTGCCAGCAGCCAAGAGGGACATTATAACTATGGCTACACCTTC CASSQEGHYNYGYTF
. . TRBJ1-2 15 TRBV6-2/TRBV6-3 TGTGCCAGCAGTTACCCCCCGGGGGGGAGCTATGGCTACACCTTC CASSYPPGGSYGYTF
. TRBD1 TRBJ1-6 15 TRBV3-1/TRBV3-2 TGTGCCAGCAGCGGACAGGGTTATTATAATTCACCCCTCCACTTT CASSGQGYYNSPLHF
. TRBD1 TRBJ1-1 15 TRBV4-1 TGCGCCAGCAGCCAAAAAACAGGGGTGAACACTGAAGCTTTCTTT CASSQKTGVNTEAFF
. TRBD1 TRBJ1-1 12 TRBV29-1 TGCAGCGTAGGGGGCTTGGGGACTGAAGCTTTCTTT CSVGGLGTEAFF
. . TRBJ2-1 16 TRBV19 TGTGCCAGTAGTATTAATAGGGCTAGCTTTAACAATGAGCAGTTCTTC CASSINRASFNNEQFF